These 19 T cell receptor beta chains were sequenced from one sample in a study of blood T cell repertoires in COVID-19. The repertoire was sequenced with immunoSEQ multiplex PCR; TCRdb's copy has only in-frame clones and lacks some. The table records 200,000 or so clones, 80% to 90% of them present only once. Sequencing input: PBMCs or T cells enriched from blood (not recorded which). The receptors come from a woman in her thirties or forties with acute COVID-19.

The genes are TRBV7-2 and TRBJ2-3; 10 positions agree with TRBD2. The V gene end was trimmed by 5 bases and the J gene end by 2 bases; junction bases not matched to a gene: 7. Germline loops: CDR1 SGHTA, CDR2 FQGNSA. The CDR3 consists of 16 residues. CDR3 in DNA: TGTGCCAGCAGCCCCCGGACTAGCGGCCTCACAGATACGCAGTATTTT. This sequence encodes CASSPRTSGLTDTQYF.

The chain has TRBV9 and TRBJ1-1; TRBD1 matches 7 bases. The CDR3 has 15 amino acids. CDR1 is SGDLS and CDR2 is YYNGEE in the germline V gene. V dropped 4 bases and J dropped 5; count of bases not matched to a gene: 11. CDR3 in amino acids: CASSSGGSEVTEAFF. CDR3 sequence (DNA): TGTGCCAGCAGCTCAGGGGGAAGTGAGGTTACTGAAGCTTTCTTT.

The V gene is TRBV10-1, the J gene TRBJ1-2; D may be TRBD1 (5 bases). Trimming removed 2 bases from V and 8 bases from J, with 12 bases in between. CDR1 is WNHNN, CDR2 SYGVQD, per germline (reference sequence). This CDR3 comprises 13 residues. The CDR3 protein is CASSETGGEGYTF. Here the CDR3 DNA reads TGCGCCAGCAGTGAGACCGGGGGTGAGGGCTACACCTTC.

The rearrangement uses TRBV10-3 and TRBJ2-7, with 8 positions matching TRBD1. This CDR3 region has 17 residues. V trimming: 3 bases; J trimming: 2 bases; junction bases outside the gene matches: 12. Germline CDR1 is ENHRY and CDR2 is SYGVKD. The CDR3 region is CAISDRGRGSYAYEQYF. CDR3 in DNA: TGTGCCATCAGTGACAGGGGGCGAGGATCTTATGCCTACGAGCAGTACTTC.

The chain combines TRBV9 with TRBJ2-3, with TRBD2 as a possible D gene (7 bases). Trimming cost V 0 bases and J 7 bases, with 18 bases left between them. The CDR3 totals 16 residues. Germline CDR1 reads SGDLS; CDR2 reads YYNGEE. CDR3 sequence (DNA): TGTGCCAGCAGCGTAGAGGGGGGAGGGGTGGCAAATACGCAGTATTTT. It specifies CASSVEGGGVANTQYF.

This chain uses TRBV4-1 with TRBJ2-7; possibly TRBD1 for D (5 bases). CDR1 and CDR2 from the germline V gene are MGHRA and YSYEKL. V lost 3 bases to trimming and J lost 6 bases, with 15 bases between them. The CDR3 contains 14 residues. The DNA of the CDR3 is TGCGCCAGCAGCCAGCCCTGGCCAGGGATCGAGCAGTACTTC. It translates to CASSQPWPGIEQYF.

The chain joins TRBV7-9 to TRBJ2-3, with D hard to call. This CDR3 region has 14 residues. Germline loops: CDR1 SEHNR, CDR2 FQNEAQ (reference sequence). V was trimmed by 3 bases and J by 3 bases, leaving 10 bases between them. CDR3 nucleotides: TGTGCCAGCAGCTTCCCCAGGTTTACAGATACGCAGTATTTT. Its translation: CASSFPRFTDTQYF.

V gene TRBV5-4 combines with J gene TRBJ2-3; 7 nucleotides match TRBD2. CDR3 length: 15 residues. The V gene end was trimmed by 3 bases and the J gene end by 3 bases; junction bases not matched to a gene: 7. In germline, CDR1 is SGHNT, CDR2 YYREEE (reference sequence). For the CDR3, the DNA is TGTGCCAGCAGCTCGCGAGCGGGGTGGACAGATACGCAGTATTTT. It translates to CASSSRAGWTDTQYF.

The gene calls are TRBV24-1 and TRBJ2-1, with 7 bases fitting TRBD1. The CDR3 is 15 residues long. Per germline, CDR1 KGHDR and CDR2 SFDVKD. Unmatched junction bases numbered 8, after V lost 4 bases and J lost 6 bases. CDR3 DNA: TGTGCCACCAGTGACCCTCGGACAGGCTCCAATGAGCAGTTCTTC. As protein: CATSDPRTGSNEQFF.

The chain combines TRBV5-1 with TRBJ2-3; possible D gene TRBD2, 7 bases. Trimming left V 2 bases short and J 2 bases short, with 12 bases between. Germline CDR1 and CDR2: SGHRS and YFSETQ. The CDR3 length is 15 residues. CDR3 protein: CASSLWGGLTDTQYF. The CDR3 DNA reads TGCGCCAGCAGCTTATGGGGGGGCCTCACAGATACGCAGTATTTT. The full variable domain, completed using reference TRBV5-1 and TRBJ2-3, is KAGVTQTPRYLIKTRGQQVTLSCSPISGHRSVSWYQQTPGQGLQFLFEYFSETQRNKGNFPGRFSGRQFSNSRSEMNVSTLELGDSALYLCASSLWGGLTDTQYFGPGTRLTVL.

The genes are TRBV29-1 and TRBJ1-1, with TRBD1 matching 7 bases. Germline V CDR1 and CDR2: SQVTM, ANQGSEA. Germline trimming cut 7 bases from V and 3 bases from J; bases unmatched to any gene: 8. The CDR3 covers 13 residues. CDR3 region: CSGFRGSDTEAFF. The CDR3 DNA reads as TGCAGCGGTTTCAGGGGGTCGGACACTGAAGCTTTCTTT.

This rearrangement joins TRBV20-1 to TRBJ2-4; tentative D call: TRBD1 (6 bases). With 3 bases removed from V and 0 bases from J, the gap between germline ends came to 21 bases. The germline CDR1 and CDR2 sequences are DFQATT and SNEGSKA (reference sequence). The CDR3 sequence is 18 residues long. CDR3 sequence (DNA): TGCAGTGCTAGTATCCTAGGACAGTGGGATTTAGCCAAAAACATTCAGTACTTC. It is translated as CSASILGQWDLAKNIQYF.

CDR3 sequence reads: CASSESGGVNSYNEQFF. As DNA, the CDR3 is TGCGCCAGCAGTGAGTCGGGGGGGGTGAACTCCTACAATGAGCAGTTCTTC. This rearrangement joins TRBV10-2 to TRBJ2-1, with 7 bases fitting TRBD2. V dropped 0 bases and J dropped 0; count of bases not matched to a gene: 5. The V gene's germline CDR1 is WSHSY and CDR2 SAAADI. The CDR3 loop spans 17 amino acids.

The chain has TRBV13 and TRBJ2-7; D not resolved. Germline V gene sequence: CDR1 PRHDT, CDR2 FYEKMQ (reference sequence). V was pared by 2 bases and J by 1 base, with 6 bases between. The CDR3 spans 13 residues. The CDR3 nucleotides read TGTGCCAGCAGCTTAAAGCTATCCTACGAGCAGTACTTC. Protein product: CASSLKLSYEQYF.

The V gene is TRBV7-8, the J gene TRBJ2-3; no definite D call. The ends were cut back, 2 bases at V and 0 bases at J, with 12 bases in the middle. The CDR3 has 16 residues. CDR1 is SGHVS and CDR2 is FQNEAQ in the germline V gene. This CDR3 is CASSLLAAASTDTQYF. CDR3 sequence (DNA): TGTGCCAGCAGCTTACTCGCGGCGGCCAGCACAGATACGCAGTATTTT.

V and J are TRBV15 and TRBJ2-3; D remains ambiguous. The CDR3 consists of 14 residues. The germline V and J ends were trimmed by 4 bases and 0 bases, with 8 bases remaining between them. Germline CDR1 is LNHNV and CDR2 is YYDKDF (reference sequence). Here the CDR3 reads CATSIGPSTDTQYF. CDR3 DNA: TGTGCCACCAGCATTGGGCCTAGCACAGATACGCAGTATTTT.

This chain connects TRBV5-5 to TRBJ2-3, with TRBD1 as a possible D gene (5 bases). V lost 4 bases to trimming and J lost 1 base, with 13 bases between them. The V gene's germline CDR1 is SGHKS and CDR2 YYEKEE (reference sequence). The CDR3 has 15 residues. The CDR3 DNA reads TGTGCCAGCAGCCAACGACAGCAAGGCACAGATACGCAGTATTTT. It is translated as CASSQRQQGTDTQYF. The entire variable domain, with the rest obtained from reference TRBV5-5 and TRBJ2-3, is as follows: DAGVTQSPTHLIKTRGQQVTLRCSPISGHKSVSWYQQVLGQGPQFIFQYYEKEERGRGNFPDRFSARQFPNYSSELNVNALLLGDSALYLCASSQRQQGTDTQYFGPGTRLTVL.

The chain uses TRBV5-6 and TRBJ1-1; 9 bases match TRBD1. The germline V gene has CDR1 SGHDT and CDR2 YYEEEE. This CDR3 spans 16 amino acids. After removal of 1 base from V and 4 bases from J, the junction contained 8 bases not matched to a gene. In DNA, the CDR3 is TGTGCCAGCAGCTTGTCTCCGGGACAGGGTACCACTGAAGCTTTCTTT. Encoded protein: CASSLSPGQGTTEAFF.

The table lists this clone with a count of one. V gene TRBV6-2 or TRBV6-3 combines with J gene TRBJ1-5; D remains ambiguous. V was trimmed by 0 bases and J by 1 base, leaving 7 bases between them. CDR3 size: 15 residues. CDR1 MNHEY and CDR2 SVGEGT come from the germline V gene. CDR3 protein: CASSYSGLSNQPQHF. The CDR3 DNA is TGTGCCAGCAGTTACTCCGGGTTGAGCAATCAGCCCCAGCATTTT.